This TCR beta chain came from a study of cytomegalovirus exposure and HLA in healthy donors (dated by TCRdb to 2017 to 2019). Notes on the research overall: An earlier analysis of under 600 of the donors reported 250 to 350 Gb of sequence data and about 100 million unique TCR beta sequences from around 200 million T cells. In a later genetic analysis, genome-wide SNP genotypes for about three fifths of the 666 donors were used, and that subset was treated as a discovery cohort. High-throughput TCR immunosequencing, statistical association of individual TCRs with disease status, and machine learning were combined to predict cytomegalovirus infection status. All discovery cohort repertoires had been generated on a single sequencing platform. The study used immunosequencing to profile the T cell repertoires of 670 or so subjects and linked those repertoires to cytomegalovirus serostatus. Several DR-DQ haplotypes were handled as single units for association and clustering, since linkage in the cohort was strong. HLA typing included class I and class II loci at four-digit resolution. To decide whether each TCR beta V gene segment behaved as functional or pseudogenic, an earlier analysis of 587 of the donors relied on high-throughput TCR beta sequencing. Rather than using new phenotypic data, the later analysis identified candidate immune exposures from TCR beta sequences and from how often those sequences occurred across donors. The aim of the study was to test whether cataloging public T cell receptors could identify signatures of past pathogen exposure. In addition to the first cohort of around 670 subjects, a separate validation cohort of 120 different subjects was used. Donor age, sex, ethnicity and CMV serostatus were compiled alongside the repertoire data. Among the roughly 380 genotyped donors, approximately 81% belonged to the genetic ancestry cluster associated with self-reported Caucasian donors. An early release that covered about 640 HLA-typed donors contained 300 to 350 gigabases of sequencing data and approximately 85 million unique TCR sequences. The number of typed donors differed by locus: about 620-640 for A, B, C, DRB1 and DQB1; roughly 510 for DQA1; some 610 for DPA1; and about 450 for DPB1. On average, roughly 250,000 unique TCR beta nucleotide sequences were sequenced per donor among about 400 genotyped donors of the cohort, with 15% to 20% of those sequences being non-productive. To study patterns of TCR occurrence, a later analysis re-analyzed previously published TCR beta repertoires from 500 to 850 donors and added high-resolution HLA genotyping. The paper as a whole reports these results and caveats: In a later analysis, several top co-occurrence clusters were reported to appear linked to parvovirus B19, influenza, CMV and Epstein-Barr virus. In the study, around 150 TCR beta chains were listed as associated with cytomegalovirus. The classifier was reported to diagnose cytomegalovirus status with high specificity and sensitivity in both the original and validation cohorts. Compared with equally common non-associated chains, HLA-associated TCR beta chains in a later analysis were more clonally expanded and had lower generation probabilities. Some 16 rarely observed V segments, including chromosome 9 orphons, were excluded from the earlier analysis of approximately 600 of the donors because counts were too low. The authors suggested that the approach could potentially be generalized to other disease states and immunological phenotypes. Presence/absence analyses assumed roughly uniform sequencing depth across donors, an assumption that may not hold. V-gene and J-gene trimming of TCR beta chains was associated with a missense DCLRE1C variant in a later genetic analysis, and the association was replicated in an independent cohort. Broadly in line with IMGT annotations, most TCR beta V segments showed up in productive rearrangements about 87% or about 30% of the time in an earlier analysis of approximately 640 of the donors. A later genetic analysis reported fewer N-insertions in productive TCRs among donors in an Asian-associated ancestry cluster than the roughly 650-donor mean. Correlated functional status among segregating V segments might reflect linkage disequilibrium, but an unknown experimental factor could not be ruled out. Most TCR sequences were seen in very few donors, while some public TCRs were found in many individuals. The cohort was sequenced for TCR beta chains only, and without alpha or paired-chain data the features that could be detected were limited. A cluster of highly shared sequence variants was judged likely to represent a technical artifact of the sequencing pipeline. In a later analysis, more than 15,000 TCR beta sequences were associated with specific HLA alleles at a false discovery rate of 0.05. In vitro tests confirmed that a few of the cytomegalovirus-associated TCR beta chains recognize cytomegalovirus antigens. Strong co-occurrence of HLA alleles, especially DR and DQ, made assigning TCR associations to individual alleles difficult. The only immune exposure information available for the cohort was CMV serostatus. According to a later analysis, most CMV-associated TCR beta chains appeared to be HLA-restricted, and the HLA associations seemed to be driven largely by CMV exposure. A further reported finding was that TCR beta sequences accurately predicted the HLA-A and HLA-B alleles for most subjects in the first cohort. Some IMGT-functional V segments, including TRBV6-2 and TRBV6-3, could not be told apart with the 87-base-pair reads, so those segments were excluded. In a later analysis, the rate of TCR association differed among HLA loci, with DRB1 alleles having the most associated TCRs and HLA-C alleles having the fewest. Because some donors lacked HLA typing at each locus, the association tests relied only on the typed subset.

Turning to this clone: Its recognized antigen is unknown. No much larger clonotype is one base removed from it; base qualities were not supplied.

In total, 630 or so healthy bone marrow donors made up the cohort. At the time of sampling, every cohort member was nominally healthy, though immune exposures that went unrecorded were likely present. The donor was CMV seropositive and belonged to the group of more than 250 seropositive cohort members. Every donor gave a peripheral blood sample, and the peripheral blood mononuclear cells from that sample were used for TCR beta sequencing. The Qiagen DNeasy Blood Extraction Kit was used to extract genomic DNA from the blood cell samples. The protocol used for the library was the immunoSEQ multiplex PCR assay. A mixture of 60 forward primers for TCR Vbeta segments and 13 reverse primers for TCR Jbeta segments was used in the multiplex PCR. Amplification of the CDR3 region of rearranged TCR beta genes was performed with a multiplex PCR assay on genomic DNA. On the Illumina HiSeq System, the amplified TCR beta libraries were sequenced as 87-base-pair reads. From the authors' description of their analysis: A later analysis counted approximately 74 million unique TCR beta chains across the 550 to 700 repertoires, and some 11 million of these chains were shared by at least two donors. A nearest-neighbor algorithm error-corrected the raw reads and collapsed the reads into unique sequences, merging closely related sequences to remove PCR and sequencing errors. CDR3 sequences were aligned to IMGT reference sequences to assign V, D and J gene segments. For a sequence to be retained, at least a six-nucleotide match to both a V gene segment and a J gene segment was required. A rearrangement counted as productive if the CDR3 had no stop codons and remained in frame with V and J, and every other rearrangement counted as non-productive. Following IMGT convention, CDR3 was defined as the stretch from the second conserved V-encoded cysteine up to the conserved J-encoded phenylalanine. The earlier analysis of 587 of the donors excluded sequences that lacked an unambiguous match to a single V gene segment. An earlier analysis of 500 to 600 of the donors classified V segments as functional when productive rearrangements were above 56.7% and as segregating when the standard deviation between donors was above 5%. A statistical classification framework was developed to diagnose cytomegalovirus status using the catalog of TCR beta chain sequences. In a later analysis, TCR nucleotide sequences were compared against IMGT/GENE-DB human TR gene sequences so that V and J genes could be assigned. In a later analysis, CDR3 sequences and most-parsimonious VDJ recombination scenarios were assigned using the TCRdist pipeline. In a later analysis, each TCR beta chain was defined by its CDR3 amino acid sequence together with its V-gene family, and reads lacking a unique V-gene family were excluded. As a way to deal with suspected cross-contamination and a sequencing artifact, a later analysis dropped roughly 600 nucleotide sequences that were highly shared and had low generation probability. In a later analysis, a clonal expansion index was calculated for each public chain from normalized within-repertoire ranks of inferred template counts. In a later analysis, generation probabilities were computed with a VDJ recombination model fitted to out-of-frame rearrangements, and the resulting probabilities were checked against IGoR. Hypergeometric tests were used in a later analysis to score TCR-TCR, TCR-HLA and TCR-CMV co-occurrence, with a repertoire-size bias correction applied to the TCR pairs. To estimate false discovery rates, a later analysis permuted the HLA or CMV assignments 20 times. In a later analysis, co-occurring TCRs were grouped with DBSCAN, and TCRdist sequence similarity was added when clustering was performed within HLA-allele-positive subsets. Repertoires with fewer than 30,000 or more than 120,000 public chains were left out of co-occurrence clustering, as were four to six repertoires with anomalous nucleotide sharing. TCRdb took over this immuneACCESS table, retaining in-frame rearrangements with V and J assigned. Such tables are incomplete; in checked studies, under half of the missing clones stem from an unresolved V gene, and the remainder is unexplained. That table furnishes V, J and clone size, whereas the DNA furnished D and trimming. This sample has around 92,000 clones in its table, and more than 60% of those were observed once. The ten biggest clones cover around 15% of the sample.

CDR1 MNHEY and CDR2 SVGAGI are derived from the germline V gene. Spanning cysteine to phenylalanine, the CDR3 consists of 13 amino acids. Only CDR3 DNA remains: 39 bases, in frame from the first base. Relative to germline, V is missing 2 bases and J is missing 6 bases, with 1 base of the junction outside any gene match. The sample comprised PBMCs. The TCR originated in a man aged 55 to 70 in good health and CMV-seropositive. The chain couples TRBV6-5 to TRBJ1-2, with 9 junctional bases fitting TRBD1. The DNA sequence is as follows: TGTGCCAGCAGTTACGGGACAGGGAATGGCTACACCTTC. This is translated as CASSYGTGNGYTF.